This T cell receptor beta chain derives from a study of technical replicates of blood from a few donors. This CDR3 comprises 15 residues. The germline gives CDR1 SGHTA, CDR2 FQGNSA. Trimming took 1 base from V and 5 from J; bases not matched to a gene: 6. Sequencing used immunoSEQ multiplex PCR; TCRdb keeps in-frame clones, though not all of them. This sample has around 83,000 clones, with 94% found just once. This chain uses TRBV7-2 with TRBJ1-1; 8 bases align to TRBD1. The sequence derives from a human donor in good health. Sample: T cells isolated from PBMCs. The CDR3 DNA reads TGTGCCAGCAGCTTAGGTCAGGGGGCTTGGACTGAAGCTTTCTTT. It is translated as CASSLGQGAWTEAFF. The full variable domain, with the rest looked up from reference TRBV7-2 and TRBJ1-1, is GAGVSQSPSNKVTEKGKDVELRCDPISGHTALYWYRQSLGQGLEFLIYFQGNSAPDKSGLPSDRFSAERTGGSVSTLTIQRTQQEDSAVYLCASSLGQGAWTEAFFGQGTRLTVV.